The rows below give T cell receptor beta chains drawn from one sample of a study of neurological immune-mediated disorders. In TCRdb, the 5' RACE reads were re-called with MiXCR into one record per CDR3 protein. Of about 87,000 distinct CDR3 sequences in the sample, roughly 3.5% were seen once. The sequencing input was PBMCs. These receptors were taken from a woman in her forties or fifties with multiple sclerosis. Each CDR3 is given with its conserved first and last residue. A D gene is named only where the DNA matches it firmly. Size is omitted from some rows. Given values are once, few, many or a class for expanded clones.

>TRBJ2-1|TRBD2|many|TRBV20-1
TGCAGTGCTAGAGGGGGACTAGCAGGCAATGAGCAGTTCTTC
CSARGGLAGNEQFF
>TRBJ2-5|TRBD2|many|TRBV10-3
TGTGCCATCAGTGGGACGGGGGGGGACTTGTACCAAGAGACCCAGTACTTC
CAISGTGGDLYQETQYF
>TRBJ1-2|TRBD1|many|TRBV9
TGTGCCAGCAGCCCGTCGTTTGGACAGGTCTTTAACTATGGCTACACCTTC
CASSPSFGQVFNYGYTF
>TRBJ2-1|TRBD2|many|TRBV27
TGTGCCAGCGGCTTTAAGCGGGGGGGCTCCTACAATGAGCAGTTCTTC
CASGFKRGGSYNEQFF
>TRBJ2-3|NA|many|TRBV20-1
TGCAGTGCTAGAGTTGGTAGCGACCCAGATACGCAGTATTTT
CSARVGSDPDTQYF
>TRBJ1-5|NA|many|TRBV5-1
TGCGCCAGCAGCTTGGAAGGCGGGCCCCAGCATTTT
CASSLEGGPQHF
>TRBJ1-3|NA|many|TRBV29-1
TGCAGCGCCGCGTTGAGAGGGGACGGAAACACCATATATTTT
CSAALRGDGNTIYF
>TRBJ2-7|NA|many|TRBV5-1
TGCGCCAGCAGCTTCGCCAGGGGAACGGACGAGCAGTACTTC
CASSFARGTDEQYF
>TRBJ1-3|TRBD1|many|TRBV20-1
TGCAGTGCTAGAGATGGGGACAGGACAAGCTCTGGAAACACCATATATTTT
CSARDGDRTSSGNTIYF
>TRBJ2-1|TRBD2|many|TRBV28
TGTGCCAGCAGACTAGCGGGGGGGTATGAGCAGTTCTTC
CASRLAGGYEQFF
>TRBJ1-2|NA|many|TRBV20-1
TGCAGTGCTTTCGGGCAGGCGGGGGGGGGCTACACCTTC
CSAFGQAGGGYTF
>TRBJ2-1|NA|NA|TRBV20-1
TGCAGTGCTAGAAGCCCCAAAAGGGATGAGCAGTTCTTC
CSARSPKRDEQFF
>TRBJ1-2|NA|many|TRBV11-2
TGTGCCAGCAGCTTAGATCCGGTTTACTATGGCTACACCTTC
CASSLDPVYYGYTF
>TRBJ2-7|NA|many|TRBV4-2
TGTGCCAGCAGCCAATCCGGGAGCTACGAGCAGTACTTC
CASSQSGSYEQYF
>TRBJ2-4|NA|many|TRBV20-1
TGCAGTGCTGAGGGGGGAAAAAACATTCAGTACTTC
CSAEGGKNIQYF
>TRBJ1-1|NA|many|TRBV20-1
TGCAGTGTAATGAAGACAGCGAACACTGAAGCTTTCTTT
CSVMKTANTEAFF
>TRBJ2-1|NA|NA|TRBV3-1
TGTGCCAGCAGCCCGTGGGGGTCCTACAATGAGCAGTTCTTC
CASSPWGSYNEQFF
>TRBJ2-7|NA|many|TRBV29-1
TGCAGCGTTGAAGGGGACACTCAAAAGAAGGGCTACGAGCAGTACTTC
CSVEGDTQKKGYEQYF
>TRBJ2-3|NA|many|TRBV20-1
TGCAGTGCCCCCAAGGGTGGGGTTGGTACGCAGTATTTT
CSAPKGGVGTQYF
>TRBJ1-3|NA|many|TRBV12-3/TRBV12-4
TGTGCCAGCAGTTTAGTGACGAACACCATATATTTT
CASSLVTNTIYF
>TRBJ1-2|NA|many|TRBV27
TGTGCCAGCAGTTTTATCGACGAGGGTAACTATGGCTACACCTTC
CASSFIDEGNYGYTF
>TRBJ2-5|TRBD2|many|TRBV20-1
TGCAGTGCTCTCGGACTAGCGGGGGGGCCTGGGGAGACCCAGTACTTC
CSALGLAGGPGETQYF
>TRBJ2-7|NA|many|TRBV20-1
TGCAGTGCTAGCGGGCCTAGAAGGAAATTCCACGAGCAGTACTTC
CSASGPRRKFHEQYF
>TRBJ2-1|NA|many|TRBV7-2
TGTGCCAGCAGCTCTCACGGGGGCGCAGCCAATGAGCAGTTCTTC
CASSSHGGAANEQFF
>TRBJ1-1|TRBD1|many|TRBV15
TGTGCCACCAGCAGAGGTTCCAGGGGGAAGAACACTGAAGCTTTCTTT
CATSRGSRGKNTEAFF
>TRBJ1-5|NA|many|TRBV12-3/TRBV12-4
TGTGCCAGCAGTTTTGAGGGATCGAGCAATCAGCCCCAGCATTTT
CASSFEGSSNQPQHF
>TRBJ2-1|TRBD1|many|TRBV6-5
TGTGCCAGCAGCACCGACAGGGGGAAGGGTATTCCTGAGCAGTTCTTC
CASSTDRGKGIPEQFF
>TRBJ2-7|TRBD1|many|TRBV5-6
TGTGCCAGCAGCTCCGGGACAGGGATGGCTAGGGAGCAGTACTTC
CASSSGTGMAREQYF
>TRBJ1-1|NA|many|TRBV20-1
TGCAGTGCTAGAGATTTTGGCACCTGGGACACTGAAGCTTTCTTT
CSARDFGTWDTEAFF
>TRBJ1-2|TRBD1|many|TRBV5-1
TGCGCCAGCACGCCGGGACAGACCTATGGCTACACCTTC
CASTPGQTYGYTF
>TRBJ2-2|TRBD2|many|TRBV7-7
TGTGCTAGCAGCGGAGACCTAGCGGCGCTCGGGGAGCTGTTTTTT
CASSGDLAALGELFF
>TRBJ1-2|TRBD1|many|TRBV7-9
TGTGCCAGCAGCTTAGTGGCTGGACAGGGGGTAGACACCTTC
CASSLVAGQGVDTF
>TRBJ2-7|NA|many|TRBV7-9
TGTGCCAGCAGCTTTTATAATGGGGGGTACTACGAGCAGTACTTC
CASSFYNGGYYEQYF
>TRBJ1-2|NA|many|TRBV12-3/TRBV12-4
TGTGCCAGCAGTTTGGGCAGTAACTATGGCTACACCTTC
CASSLGSNYGYTF
>TRBJ1-4|TRBD1|many|TRBV10-3
TGTGCCATCAGCCGGGACAGGGGGTATAATGAAAAACTGTTTTTT
CAISRDRGYNEKLFF
>TRBJ2-3|NA|many|TRBV20-1
TGCAGTGCTAGAGCGCTAGGGTTGGCAGATACGCAGTATTTT
CSARALGLADTQYF
>TRBJ2-7|NA|few|TRBV20-1
TGCAGTGCTAGAAGCTCAGCCGTCTACGAGCAGTACTTC
CSARSSAVYEQYF
>TRBJ2-3|TRBD2|many|TRBV28
TGTGCCATCGCTCAGGGCGGGGGGGCCCCAGATACGCAGTATTTT
CAIAQGGGAPDTQYF
>TRBJ1-1|NA|many|TRBV6-5
TGTGCCAGCAGTCCTAACAGGGCTAAAGCTTTCTTT
CASSPNRAKAFF
>TRBJ2-7|TRBD2|many|TRBV20-1
TGCAGTGCCCCGGGAGGGGTTTCCTACGAGCAGTACTTC
CSAPGGVSYEQYF
>TRBJ2-5|TRBD2|many|TRBV3-1
TGTGCCAGCAGCCAAGCCCTAGCGGGGGGAGAGACCCAGTACTTC
CASSQALAGGETQYF
>TRBJ1-4|NA|many|TRBV29-1
TGCAGCGTCGTGTGGGGGGCAGGTGAAAAACTGTTTTTT
CSVVWGAGEKLFF
>TRBJ2-6|NA|many|TRBV6-5
TGTGCCGGAGGGTCGCTCCCAGGTGGGGCCAACGTCCTGACTTTC
CAGGSLPGGANVLTF
>TRBJ2-3|NA|many|TRBV28
TGTGCCAGCAGTGTCCCCGGACTTGGGAATACGCAGTATTTT
CASSVPGLGNTQYF
>TRBJ2-1|TRBD2|many|TRBV7-2
TGTGCCAGCAGCCCGACTAGCGGGATTTACAATGAGCAGTTCTTC
CASSPTSGIYNEQFF
>TRBJ2-1|TRBD1|many|TRBV5-1
TGCGCCAGCAGCTTGGTGTCGGGGACAGGGCTAAATGAGCAGTTCTTC
CASSLVSGTGLNEQFF
>TRBJ1-2|NA|many|TRBV20-1
TGCAGTGTTACTAACCGGGGAACTTATGGCTACACCTTC
CSVTNRGTYGYTF
>TRBJ2-3|NA|many|TRBV6-5
TGTGCCACCGAAACGGCGGGAGATACGCAGTATTTT
CATETAGDTQYF
>TRBJ2-4|TRBD1|many|TRBV20-1
TGCAGTGCTAGAGAGACAGGGACAGACATTCAGTACTTC
CSARETGTDIQYF
>TRBJ2-7|TRBD2|many|TRBV20-1
TGCAGTGCTAGAATTAGTTTTGACGAAACTCGGGGGGGGGACGAGCAGTACTTC
CSARISFDETRGGDEQYF
>TRBJ2-3|NA|many|TRBV5-1
TGCGCCAGCAGCTTCACAGATACGCAGTATTTT
CASSFTDTQYF
>TRBJ2-7|NA|many|TRBV7-2
TGTGCCACAGGGACCGGGTTTGGGGAGCAGTACTTC
CATGTGFGEQYF
>TRBJ1-2|TRBD1|NA|TRBV4-1
TGCGCCAGCAGCCGAGGACAGGACTATGGCTACACCTTC
CASSRGQDYGYTF
>TRBJ1-5|NA|many|TRBV12-3/TRBV12-4
TGTGCCAGCAGCGAAGCGGGTCAGATCTTCCATAGCAATCAGCCCCAGCATTTT
CASSEAGQIFHSNQPQHF
>TRBJ1-1|NA|many|TRBV27
TGTGCCAGCAGTTCGTCACAGGGGAACACTGAAGCTTTCTTT
CASSSSQGNTEAFF
>TRBJ2-5|TRBD2|many|TRBV7-9
TGTGCCAGCAGCCCCCTAGCGGGGTGGGAGACCCAGTACTTC
CASSPLAGWETQYF
>TRBJ2-7|TRBD2|many|TRBV20-1
TGCAGTGCTAGGGACTTACTAGCGGGCACCTACGAGCAGTACTTC
CSARDLLAGTYEQYF